The 8 T cell receptor beta chains below were found in one sample sequenced in a study of CD8 T cells in Susac syndrome. Reverse transcription of 0.5 to 1 ug RNA was performed with random hexamers. TCRdb fed the immunoSEQ multiplex PCR reads into MiXCR, producing one record per CDR3 protein. The table records more than 150,000 distinct CDR3 sequences, around 94% of them present only once. The sample consisted of CD4+ T cells from PBMCs. The source is a human donor in good health.

The rearrangement uses TRBV5-4 and TRBJ2-7; D is unresolved. Germline CDR1 is SGHNT and CDR2 is YYREEE (reference sequence). The CDR3 consists of 14 residues. V lost 4 bases to trimming and J lost 0 bases, with 11 bases between them. The CDR3 DNA reads TGTGCCAGCAGCACATCACTCAGCTCCTACGAGCAGTACTTC. Residues: CASSTSLSSYEQYF.

V is TRBV6-2 or TRBV6-3 and J is TRBJ1-2; no clear D gene. V was pared by 8 bases and J by 4 bases, with 14 bases between. Germline CDR1 MNHEY, CDR2 SVGEGT. The CDR3 has 13 residues. The CDR3 DNA reads as TGTGCCAGCGGTGGCCACGGGCTCTATGGCTACACCTTC. It translates to CASGGHGLYGYTF.

This clonotype was counted a single time. CDR3 in amino acids: CSVVPRDTEAFF. Written as DNA, the CDR3 is TGCAGCGTTGTCCCCAGAGACACTGAAGCTTTCTTT. The rearrangement uses TRBV29-1 and TRBJ1-1; D remains unclear. This CDR3 contains 12 residues. V lost 4 bases, J lost 3 bases, and 9 bases lay in between. Germline values: CDR1 SQVTM, CDR2 ANQGSEA. Variable domain in full (rest from reference TRBV29-1 and TRBJ1-1): SAVISQKPSRDICQRGTSLTIQCQVDSQVTMMFWYRQQPGQSLTLIATANQGSEATYESGFVIDKFPISRPNLTFSTLTVSNMSPEDSSIYLCSVVPRDTEAFFGQGTRLTVV.

The genes are TRBV29-1 and TRBJ2-1, with 9 bases matching TRBD2. With 2 bases clipped from V and 5 bases from J, the junction kept 4 bases outside the gene matches. The CDR3 runs 14 residues. CDR1 is SQVTM, CDR2 ANQGSEA, per germline. This chain's CDR3 is CSVENAGGDNEQFF. In nucleotides, the CDR3 is TGCAGCGTTGAAAATGCGGGGGGGGACAATGAGCAGTTCTTC.

CDR3 bases: TGCAGCGTTGACAGGCAAAACACCGGGGAGCTGTTTTTT. Its translation: CSVDRQNTGELFF. V and J are TRBV29-1 and TRBJ2-2; D remains unclear. CDR1 and CDR2 (germline): SQVTM, ANQGSEA. CDR3 length: 13 amino acids. Between the trimmed V and J ends, which lost 3 bases and 2 bases, there was a span of 7 bases.

The rearrangement links TRBV5-4 to TRBJ2-5; 10 bases agree with TRBD2. Germline V gives CDR1 SGHNT, CDR2 YYREEE (reference sequence). This CDR3 region has 15 residues. The ends lost 1 base at V and 5 bases at J; junction bases unmatched: 5. Here the CDR3 reads CASSLQAGGLETQYF. CDR3 in DNA: TGTGCCAGCAGCTTGCAAGCGGGGGGGCTGGAGACCCAGTACTTC.

The gene calls are TRBV29-1 and TRBJ2-7, with 7 bases identical to TRBD1. Unmatched junction bases numbered 15, after V lost 5 bases and J lost 2 bases. This CDR3 region has 16 residues. Germline values: CDR1 SQVTM, CDR2 ANQGSEA. As DNA, the CDR3 is TGCAGCGTTCCCCAGCCTACCCCACAGGGGACCTACGAGCAGTACTTC. Protein: CSVPQPTPQGTYEQYF.

CDR3 amino acids: CASSRVGEAQPQHF. CDR3 in DNA: TGTGCCAGCAGTAGAGTAGGGGAGGCTCAGCCCCAGCATTTT. The chain employs TRBV25-1 and TRBJ1-5; TRBD1 is a possible D gene (5 bases). This CDR3 is built from 14 residues. V was shortened by 5 bases and J by 6 bases, with 14 bases between the two germline ends. Germline lookup yields CDR1 MGHDK and CDR2 SYGVNS.